This TCR beta chain is drawn from a study of T cell responses to AZD1222 COVID-19 vaccine. This CDR3 region has 16 residues. V lost 0 bases and J lost 0; bases outside the gene matches: 6. Germline CDR1 SGHRS, CDR2 YFSETQ. Using immunoSEQ multiplex PCR, the repertoire was profiled, and TCRdb retains in-frame clones only, with some absent. The table has under 150,000 clones, around 90% seen once; the top ten hold 5.5%. Source: peripheral blood, taken on day 0 of AZD1222 vaccination. This clonotype was sampled from an adult in good health. The chain combines TRBV5-1 with TRBJ2-7; 7 bases line up with TRBD1. In nucleotides, the CDR3 is TGCGCCAGCAGCTTGGGTGGACAGGCTACCTCCTACGAGCAGTACTTC. It codes for CASSLGGQATSYEQYF.